This record concerns one TCR beta chain sequence. Its antigen is not known. These data belong to a study of T cell repertoires in cytomegalovirus infection. About the research overall: The authors relied on CMV epitopes, both recently identified HLA-C-restricted and well-studied HLA-B-restricted. CMV infection together with matching HLA type was indicated by public TCR beta signatures.

Via MiXCR, TCRdb re-called the reads, giving one row per CDR3 protein. The sample records around 81,000 distinct CDR3 sequences, 35% to 45% being singletons. From germline, CDR1 is MDHEN and CDR2 SYDVKM. This CDR3 spans 15 amino acids. Germline trimming cut 6 bases from V and 4 bases from J; bases unmatched to any gene: 9. This TCR came from a human donor in good health (CMV status not recorded). Some clones in this sample may be carry-over from other donors' samples. The sequenced sample was CD8+ T cells from cultured PBMCs, obtained from culture after CMV antigen stimulation. The chain recombines TRBV28 with TRBJ1-2; 9 bases are a match to TRBD1. This chain's CDR3 is CASSINRGLGYGYTF. CDR3 bases: TGTGCCAGCAGCATAAACAGGGGGCTGGGCTATGGCTACACCTTC.